This passage covers 4 T cell receptor beta chains from one sample sequenced in a study of shared clonotypes between healthy human individuals. Measured with immunoSEQ multiplex PCR; TCRdb has only the in-frame clones, and not every one. The table lists around 240,000 clones, 60% to 70% of them singletons. The sample was memory CD4+ T cells sorted from blood. Subset in this sample: CD45RA-negative fraction. Source of these receptors: a young man in good health.

The DNA for the CDR3 is TGTGCCAGCAGCTGGGGACTAGCGTCGGGAGCCTACAATGAGCAGTTCTTC. It yields the protein CASSWGLASGAYNEQFF. The chain is built from TRBV5-6 and TRBJ2-1, with TRBD2 identical over 10 bases. V lost 3 bases to trimming and J lost 2 bases; unmatched junction nucleotides: 8. CDR1 and CDR2 (germline): SGHDT, YYEEEE. This CDR3 region has 17 residues.

The chain carries TRBV4-3 and TRBJ1-5; D is unresolved. Trimming took off 0 bases at V and 6 bases at J, with 9 bases between the two ends. Germline-derived CDR1 and CDR2 are LGHNA and YSLEER. The CDR3 totals 14 residues. The CDR3 is CASSQDYSSQPQHF. CDR3 DNA: TGCGCCAGCAGCCAAGATTACTCTAGTCAGCCCCAGCATTTT.

This clone was picked up a small number of times. This chain uses TRBV7-2 with TRBJ2-7; 11 nucleotides agree with TRBD2. The J segment lost 3 bases and the V segment lost 4 bases, leaving 2 bases of the junction unmatched. There are 14 residues in the CDR3. The germline CDR1 and CDR2 sequences are SGHTA and FQGNSA. The DNA of the CDR3 is TGTGCCAGCAGCTACACTAGCGGGAGCTACGAGCAGTACTTC. As protein: CASSYTSGSYEQYF.

J is TRBJ2-7 and V is TRBV7-2, with a weak D call TRBD2 (6 bases). Between the trimmed V and J ends, which lost 3 bases and 7 bases, there was a span of 16 bases. Germline CDR1 reads SGHTA; CDR2 reads FQGNSA. The CDR3 is made up of 14 amino acids. The CDR3 sequence is CASSFLRGPGEQYF. The CDR3 DNA reads as TGTGCCAGCAGCTTTTTGCGGGGCCCTGGGGAGCAGTACTTC.